The 5 T cell receptor beta chains listed next were all sequenced from one sample in a study of T cell responses to AZD1222 COVID-19 vaccine. Data came from immunoSEQ multiplex PCR; TCRdb stores just in-frame clones and leaves some out. The sample shows some 110,000 clones, 80% to 90% of them seen only once. The sample was peripheral blood, taken on day 0 of AZD1222 vaccination. Source of these receptors: an adult in good health.

The chain links TRBV28 to TRBJ1-5; 9 nucleotides align to TRBD1. CDR3 length equals 15 residues. Unmatched junction bases numbered 7, after V lost 6 bases and J lost 4 bases. Germline CDR1 and CDR2: MDHEN and SYDVKM. The CDR3 reads CASRTDGQGNQPQHF. CDR3 DNA: TGTGCCAGCAGAACCGATGGACAGGGGAATCAGCCCCAGCATTTT.

The chain has TRBV5-1 and TRBJ2-1; the D is unclear. V lost 3 bases to trimming and J lost 5 bases, with 9 bases between them. CDR1 and CDR2 from the germline V gene are SGHRS and YFSETQ. The CDR3 extends over 13 amino acids. The DNA of the CDR3 is TGCGCCAGCAGCTCCCGGACCGACAATGAGCAGTTCTTC. Translation: CASSSRTDNEQFF.

The genes are TRBV9 and TRBJ2-7, with 13 bases identical to TRBD2. V lost 4 bases, J lost 4 bases, and 2 bases stayed unmatched. This CDR3 is built from 14 residues. Per the germline V gene, CDR1 is SGDLS and CDR2 is YYNGEE. The CDR3 spells CASSLTSGGYEQYF. The CDR3 bases are TGTGCCAGCAGCTTGACTAGCGGGGGGTACGAGCAGTACTTC.

The rearrangement joins TRBV7-2 to TRBJ2-1; D is ambiguous. Per germline, CDR1 SGHTA and CDR2 FQGNSA. This CDR3 has 16 residues. Between the trimmed V and J ends, which lost 5 bases and 9 bases, there was a span of 23 bases. The CDR3 here is CASSTSTSPTIGEQFF. The CDR3 region has the DNA TGTGCCAGCAGCACGTCAACCTCCCCTACCATCGGTGAGCAGTTCTTC.

This sequence joins TRBV5-1 and TRBJ2-6; D is perhaps TRBD2 (6 bases). Germline V CDR1 and CDR2: SGHRS, YFSETQ. Trimming left V 4 bases short and J 0 bases short, with 14 bases between. The CDR3 covers 17 residues. In nucleotides, the CDR3 is TGCGCCAGCAGCCGGGACTCCCAGAGCTCTGGGGCCAACGTCCTGACTTTC. Translation: CASSRDSQSSGANVLTF.